What follows describes a single T cell receptor beta chain. TCRdb keeps only in-frame clones here, not all; method: immunoSEQ multiplex PCR. This sample has under 60,000 clones; approximately 80% occur once, and the top ten carry roughly 10%. This sample is drawn from a study of blood T cell repertoires in COVID-19. Looking at the study overall: Spain, Italy and the United States supplied samples that represented acute and convalescent COVID-19.

CDR3 length equals 14 residues. CDR1 and CDR2 (germline): SNHLY, FYNNEI. V lost 8 bases, J lost 6 bases, and 4 bases stayed unmatched. The sequencing sample was made of peripheral blood. V and J are TRBV2 and TRBJ2-3, with 14 bases identical to TRBD2. The receptor comes from a man younger than 45 with COVID-19, enrolled during active disease. This CDR3 reads CASQGLAGADTQYF. The CDR3 DNA reads TGTGCCAGCCAGGGACTAGCGGGAGCCGATACGCAGTATTTT.